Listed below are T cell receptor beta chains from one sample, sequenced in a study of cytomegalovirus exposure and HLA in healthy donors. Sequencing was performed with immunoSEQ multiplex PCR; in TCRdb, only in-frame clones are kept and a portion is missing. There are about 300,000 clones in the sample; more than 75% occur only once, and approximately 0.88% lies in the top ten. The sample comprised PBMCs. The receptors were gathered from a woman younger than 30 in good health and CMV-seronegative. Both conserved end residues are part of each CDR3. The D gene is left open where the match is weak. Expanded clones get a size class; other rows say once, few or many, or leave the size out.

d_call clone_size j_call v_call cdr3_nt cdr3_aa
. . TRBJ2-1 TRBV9 TGTGCCAGCAGCGTATCGGGAGCGGAGGGAGCCTACAATGAGCAGTTCTTC CASSVSGAEGAYNEQFF
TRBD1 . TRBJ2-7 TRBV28 TGTGCCAGCTCACAGGGGTCACCCCGCGAGCAGTACTTC CASSQGSPREQYF
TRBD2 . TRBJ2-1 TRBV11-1 TGTGCCAGCAGCTATAGCGGGAGGGCCGATGAGCAGTTCTTC CASSYSGRADEQFF
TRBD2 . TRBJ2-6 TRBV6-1 TGTGCCAGCAGTGGATGGGCGGGAGGGCCCTCTGGGGCCAACGTCCTGACTTTC CASSGWAGGPSGANVLTF
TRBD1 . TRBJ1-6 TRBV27 TGTGCCAGCAGTTTATTGGGACAGGGTTATTCACCCCTCCACTTT CASSLLGQGYSPLHF
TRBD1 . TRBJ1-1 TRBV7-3 TGTGCCAGCAGCTTAAGGGGACCACGAGGGGGCGTCGTTGATGAAGCTTTCTTT CASSLRGPRGGVVDEAFF
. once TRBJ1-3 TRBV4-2 TGTGCCAGCAGCCAAAACAGGGTTTCTGGAAACACCATATATTTT CASSQNRVSGNTIYF
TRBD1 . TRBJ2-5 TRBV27 TGTGCCAGCAGTCCGCAACCGCCTCGGACAGGGATCCAAGAGACCCAGTACTTC CASSPQPPRTGIQETQYF
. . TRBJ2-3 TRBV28 TGTGCCAGCAGATGGAGCCGAGGCACAGATACGCAGTATTTT CASRWSRGTDTQYF
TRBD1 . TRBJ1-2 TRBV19 TGTGCCAGTAGGCTCCGGGACAGCCCTAACTATGGCTACACCTTC CASRLRDSPNYGYTF
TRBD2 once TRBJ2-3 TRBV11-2 TGTGCCAGCAGCACCGGGACTAGCGGGAGTGTGGGTACAGATACGCAGTATTTT CASSTGTSGSVGTDTQYF
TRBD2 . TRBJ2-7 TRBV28 TGTGCCAGCAGTACCCCCGGGACTACATACGAGCAGTACTTC CASSTPGTTYEQYF
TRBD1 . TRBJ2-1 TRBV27 TGTGCCAGCAGTCTCCACCCCGACAGGGTTAAGTTCTTC CASSLHPDRVKFF
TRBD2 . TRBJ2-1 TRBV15 TGTGCCACCAGTTTTGGCGGGAGCTTGGATGAGCAGTTCTTC CATSFGGSLDEQFF
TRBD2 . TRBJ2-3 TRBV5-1 TGCGCCAGCAGCTCGTCCGGGACTAGCGGGAGTGGCACAGATACGCAGTATTTT CASSSSGTSGSGTDTQYF
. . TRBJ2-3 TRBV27 TGTGCCAGCAGTGATATCAGGATAATTCGCACAGATACGCAGTATTTT CASSDIRIIRTDTQYF
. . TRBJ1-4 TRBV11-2 TGTGCCAGCAGCTTAGGATCCATGGCAGGGGCAACTAATGAAAAACTGTTTTTT CASSLGSMAGATNEKLFF
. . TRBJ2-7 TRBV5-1 TGCGCCAGCAGGGGGCAGAGCCTCTACGAGCAGTACTTC CASRGQSLYEQYF
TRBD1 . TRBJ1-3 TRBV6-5 TGTGCCAGCAGTTACTCGGGACAGGGCACTGGAAACACCATATATTTT CASSYSGQGTGNTIYF
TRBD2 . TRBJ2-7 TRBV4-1 TGCGCCAGCAGCCAAGGTCGGGGGGCCTACGAGCAGTACTTC CASSQGRGAYEQYF
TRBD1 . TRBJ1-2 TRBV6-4 TGTGCCAGCAACGGGACAGCTACATATGGCTACACCTTC CASNGTATYGYTF
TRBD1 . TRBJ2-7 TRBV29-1 TGCAGCGTTGCCGGCCGACAGGGGGCCTACGAGCAGTACTTC CSVAGRQGAYEQYF
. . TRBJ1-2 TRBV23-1 TGCGCCAGCAGCCGGGCAGGGATCGATGGCTACACCTTC CASSRAGIDGYTF
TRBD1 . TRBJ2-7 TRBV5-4 TGTGCCAGCAGCTTGGGGTCGGGACAGGGTAAGAACGAGCAGTACTTC CASSLGSGQGKNEQYF
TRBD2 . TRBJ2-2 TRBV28 TGTGCCAGCAGCTGGGGACTAGCGGGAGGTCGGACCGGGGAGCTGTTTTTT CASSWGLAGGRTGELFF
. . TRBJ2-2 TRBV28 TGTGCCAGCAGCTTCCGAGTTCAGGGCGGGGAGCTGTTTTTT CASSFRVQGGELFF
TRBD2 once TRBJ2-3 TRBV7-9 TGTGCCAGCAGTTTCTCCTGGAGCGGGAGTTTGGATACGCAGTATTTT CASSFSWSGSLDTQYF
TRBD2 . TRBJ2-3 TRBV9 TGTGCCAGCAGCGTGAGGGGCGGGAGGGCCTTAGATACGCAGTATTTT CASSVRGGRALDTQYF
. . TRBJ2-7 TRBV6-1 TGTGCCAGCAGTGAAACAGGGCACTACGAGCAGTACTTC CASSETGHYEQYF
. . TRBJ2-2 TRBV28 TGTGCCAGCAGTTCGAATACGCACAGGGTTTGGGGTAACACCGGGGAGCTGTTTTTT CASSSNTHRVWGNTGELFF
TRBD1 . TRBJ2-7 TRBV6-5 TGTGCCAGCAGTTACTCGTGGACAGGGGGGTCCTACGAGCAGTACTTC CASSYSWTGGSYEQYF
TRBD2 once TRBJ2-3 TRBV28 TGTAGCTCTGAATCTAAGGGGAGGGCCGCAGATACGCAGTATTTT CSSESKGRAADTQYF
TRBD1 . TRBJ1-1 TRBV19 TGTGCCAGTAGCTACAGGGGGAGGAACACTGAAGCTTTCTTT CASSYRGRNTEAFF
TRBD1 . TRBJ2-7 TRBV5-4 TGTGCCAGCAGTCAGGGACAGACCTACGAGCAGTACTTC CASSQGQTYEQYF
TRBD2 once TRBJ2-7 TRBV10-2 TGCGCCAGCTCTCGCCGAAGGGGGACTAGGGAGTCCTACGAGCAGTACTTC CASSRRRGTRESYEQYF
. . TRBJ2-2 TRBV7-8 TGTGCCAGCAGCTTACCATCTTCGGGAGTTTCGGTTTTGACCGGGGAGCTGTTTTTT CASSLPSSGVSVLTGELFF
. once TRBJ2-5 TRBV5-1 TGCGCCAGCAGCCCGGGGACTGTCCAAGAGACCCAGTACTTC CASSPGTVQETQYF
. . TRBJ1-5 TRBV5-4 TGTGCCAGCAGCCTGGCCGGGAGCAATCAGCCCCAGCATTTT CASSLAGSNQPQHF
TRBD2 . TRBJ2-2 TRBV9 TGTGCCAGCAGCGCCCCCAGTAGCGGGAGTTATGGCGGGGAGCTGTTTTTT CASSAPSSGSYGGELFF
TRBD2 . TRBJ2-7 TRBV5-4 TGTGCCAGCAGGCCCGGGACTAGCGGAGCCCACGAGCAGTACTTC CASRPGTSGAHEQYF
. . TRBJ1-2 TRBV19 TGTGCCAGTTCCCTGGGAGGTGTTGATGGCTACACCTTC CASSLGGVDGYTF
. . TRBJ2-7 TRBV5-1 TGCGCCAGCAGCTACTCAGGGGATCGCGAGCAGTACTTC CASSYSGDREQYF
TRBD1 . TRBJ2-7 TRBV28 TGTGCCAGCAGACCACTGACAGGGTACGAGCAGTACTTC CASRPLTGYEQYF
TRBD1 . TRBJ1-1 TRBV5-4 TGTGCCAGCAGCTTGGACGGGGACAGTCGGAACACTGAAGCTTTCTTT CASSLDGDSRNTEAFF
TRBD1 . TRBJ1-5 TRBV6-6 TGTGCCAGCAGACCTTCGGACAGGGGGCGGGATCAGCCCCAGCATTTT CASRPSDRGRDQPQHF
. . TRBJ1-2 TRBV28 TGTGCCAGCAGTTTAGCCTCCAGCGGTGGCTACACCTTC CASSLASSGGYTF
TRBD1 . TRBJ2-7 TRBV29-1 TGCAGCGTAAGACAGGGGAACTACGAGCAGTACTTC CSVRQGNYEQYF
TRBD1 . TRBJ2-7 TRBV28 TGTGCCACCCACCCGGGACAGGCCTCCTACGAGCAGTACTTC CATHPGQASYEQYF
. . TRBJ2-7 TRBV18 TGTGCCAGCTCACCATTTAGGCAGGGTAACAACGAGCAGTACTTC CASSPFRQGNNEQYF